The T cell receptor (beta chain) described here comes from a study of cytomegalovirus exposure and HLA in healthy donors. Primers: 60 Vbeta forward and 13 Jbeta reverse. Authors' analysis steps: Some 80 million unique TCR beta chains, roughly 10 million shared, were counted in a later analysis. Clones were sequenced by immunoSEQ multiplex PCR, and TCRdb holds only the in-frame ones, with some missing. The V and J calls and clone size were taken over from that table, and D and trimming were inferred from the DNA. Here the sample spans under 100,000 clones, around 77% being singletons. This clonotype originated in a man aged 50 to 60 in good health and CMV-seronegative. Sequences were obtained from PBMCs.

As DNA, the CDR3 is TGTGCCAGCATTGGGGACACTCGGCATTCACCCCTCCACTTT. It translates to CASIGDTRHSPLHF. The rearrangement links TRBV28 to TRBJ1-6; TRBD1 might be the D (6 bases). Germline loops: CDR1 MDHEN, CDR2 SYDVKM. Deletions cut 7 bases from V and 8 bases from J, with 15 bases between. There are 14 residues in the CDR3.